The rows below give T cell receptor beta chains drawn from one sample of a study of T cell repertoires in cytomegalovirus infection. TCRdb re-analysed the reads in MiXCR, keeping a single row per CDR3 protein. Here the sample spans around 900,000 distinct CDR3 sequences, roughly 30% being singletons. No antigen has been identified for these receptors. The source was cultured CD8+ T cells from PBMCs, collected from culture after CMV antigen stimulation. The receptors here all came from a human donor in good health (CMV status not recorded). Some clones in this sample may be carry-over from other donors' samples. Each CDR3 is given with its conserved first and last residue. D genes are given only for firm matches. Clone sizes are given selectively: once, few, many, or a class where the clone is expanded.

>few|TRBV19|.|TRBJ1-5
CASSMSRGLPDQPQHF
TGTGCCAGTAGTATGAGTAGGGGATTACCTGATCAGCCCCAGCATTTT
>.|TRBV15|.|TRBJ1-6
CATSQRSDSPLHF
TGTGCCACAAGCCAGAGGTCTGATTCACCCCTCCACTTT
>.|TRBV6-6|TRBD1|TRBJ2-5
CASSYLGQGAETQYF
TGTGCCAGCAGTTACCTAGGACAGGGGGCAGAGACCCAGTACTTC
>many|TRBV7-9|.|TRBJ1-5
CASSLGYQPQHF
TGTGCCAGCAGCTTAGGATACCAGCCCCAGCATTTT
>.|TRBV12-3/TRBV12-4|TRBD1|TRBJ2-7
CASSFATGGHDEQYF
TGTGCCAGCAGTTTTGCGACAGGGGGACACGACGAGCAGTACTTC
>many|TRBV7-6|TRBD2|TRBJ2-3
CASGPGLAGITDTQYF
TGTGCCAGCGGCCCGGGACTAGCGGGGATCACAGATACGCAGTATTTT
>few|TRBV6-5|TRBD1|TRBJ1-1
CASSRDRRLRDTEAFF
TGTGCCAGCAGTCGGGACAGGAGACTAAGGGACACTGAAGCTTTCTTT
>.|TRBV4-1|.|TRBJ2-5
CASSRVPQRPGETQYF
TGCGCCAGCAGCCGAGTTCCTCAGCGACCCGGCGAGACCCAGTACTTC
>few|TRBV7-9|.|TRBJ2-1
CASSSGEAGRYNEQFF
TGTGCCAGCAGCTCAGGAGAGGCAGGGAGGTACAATGAGCAGTTCTTC
>.|TRBV4-1|TRBD1|TRBJ1-4
CASSQVATGGEKLFF
TGCGCCAGCAGCCAAGTTGCGACAGGGGGTGAAAAACTGTTTTTT
>few|TRBV6-8|TRBD1|TRBJ2-3
CASSFGQGPDTQYF
TGTGCCAGCAGTTTCGGACAGGGGCCAGATACGCAGTATTTT
>few|TRBV4-2|.|TRBJ2-3
CASSQDLGAGSTDTQYF
TGTGCCAGCAGCCAAGATCTAGGCGCGGGGAGCACAGATACGCAGTATTTT
>.|TRBV27|.|TRBJ2-1
CASSLYRPYNEQFF
TGTGCCAGCAGTTTATACAGGCCCTACAATGAGCAGTTCTTC
>many|TRBV19|.|TRBJ2-1
CASTLWASDSDEQFF
TGTGCCAGTACCCTTTGGGCTAGCGATTCCGATGAGCAGTTCTTC
>few|TRBV7-2|.|TRBJ1-1
CASSRAGGGTEAFF
TGTGCCAGCAGTCGGGCGGGAGGGGGGACTGAAGCTTTCTTT
>once|TRBV7-6|.|TRBJ2-1
CASSWGGGGGNEQFF
TGTGCCAGCAGCTGGGGAGGGGGGGGGGGCAATGAGCAGTTCTTC
>.|TRBV20-1|TRBD1|TRBJ1-1
CSGRDRRNTEAFF
TGCAGTGGCCGGGACAGGAGGAACACTGAAGCTTTCTTT
>.|TRBV5-4|TRBD1|TRBJ2-1
CASSAGQGEQFF
TGTGCCAGCAGCGCCGGACAGGGTGAGCAGTTCTTC
>few|TRBV6-2/TRBV6-3|.|TRBJ1-6
CASSYSSGSPFPLHF
TGTGCCAGCAGTTACTCGTCAGGGTCGCCTTTTCCCCTCCACTTT
>many|TRBV7-9|.|TRBJ1-4
CASSPRGGETNEKLFF
TGTGCCAGCAGCCCCCGCGGGGGAGAAACTAATGAAAAACTGTTTTTT
>.|TRBV2|.|TRBJ2-1
CASSVQVVYNEQFF
TGTGCCAGCAGTGTGCAGGTGGTCTACAATGAGCAGTTCTTC
>.|TRBV24-1|TRBD2|TRBJ2-1
CATSDSQRGGTYNEQFF
TGTGCCACCAGTGATTCCCAGCGGGGGGGAACCTACAATGAGCAGTTCTTC
>many|TRBV7-2|TRBD1|TRBJ1-4
CASSVDRGREKLFF
TGTGCCAGCAGCGTAGACAGGGGAAGAGAAAAACTGTTTTTT
>.|TRBV6-5|.|TRBJ1-1
CASSYSSGWTEAFF
TGTGCCAGCAGTTACTCGTCGGGGTGGACTGAAGCTTTCTTT
>few|TRBV12-3/TRBV12-4|TRBD1|TRBJ1-3
CASSSAGGDTIYF
TGTGCCAGCAGTTCCGCAGGGGGAGACACCATATATTTT
>.|TRBV27|.|TRBJ1-2
CASSLGTPVRFGYTF
TGTGCCAGCAGTTTAGGGACACCGGTCCGGTTTGGCTACACCTTC
>.|TRBV7-4|.|TRBJ2-5
CASSLALINLDRQETQYF
TGTGCCAGCAGCTTAGCTCTGATAAATTTGGATAGGCAAGAGACCCAGTACTTC
>.|TRBV6-6|.|TRBJ2-2
CASTLRPGKYTGELFF
TGTGCCAGCACCCTCCGGCCGGGGAAGTACACCGGGGAGCTGTTTTTT
>.|TRBV23-1|.|TRBJ2-4
CASSHPIRQGRGLRAENIQYF
TGCGCCAGCAGCCACCCTATAAGGCAGGGGAGAGGGCTTCGTGCCGAAAACATTCAGTACTTC
>few|TRBV12-3/TRBV12-4|.|TRBJ2-3
CASSLSGAGDTQYF
TGTGCCAGCAGTTTAAGTGGGGCGGGAGATACGCAGTATTTT
>.|TRBV6-1|.|TRBJ1-1
CASSTHWEQDFMNTEAFF
TGTGCCAGCAGTACTCACTGGGAACAGGACTTCATGAACACTGAAGCTTTCTTT
>.|TRBV6-6|TRBD2|TRBJ2-2
CASSYSRLAGPTGELFF
TGTGCCAGCAGTTACTCGCGGCTAGCGGGACCCACCGGGGAGCTGTTTTTT
>few|TRBV6-5|TRBD2|TRBJ2-2
CASSISGGVGTGELFF
TGTGCCAGCAGTATTAGCGGGGGGGTTGGCACCGGGGAGCTGTTTTTT
>many|TRBV4-1|TRBD2|TRBJ2-3
CASSQVGLGGDTQYF
TGCGCCAGCAGCCAAGTTGGACTAGGAGGGGATACGCAGTATTTT
>few|TRBV7-8|TRBD1|TRBJ2-2
CASSLKGQGVTGELFF
TGTGCCAGCAGCTTGAAGGGACAGGGGGTGACCGGGGAGCTGTTTTTT
>.|TRBV6-6|TRBD1|TRBJ1-2
CASRGGQGPNYGYTF
TGTGCCAGCAGGGGTGGACAGGGCCCTAACTATGGCTACACCTTC
>few|TRBV27|TRBD1|TRBJ1-1
CASSRGQSEAFF
TGTGCCAGCAGCAGGGGGCAAAGTGAGGCTTTCTTT
>.|TRBV6-2/TRBV6-3|.|TRBJ2-1
CASGKYNEQFF
TGTGCCAGCGGAAAATACAATGAGCAGTTCTTC
>.|TRBV19|.|TRBJ1-2
CASTSIANYGYIF
TGTGCCAGTACAAGTATAGCTAACTATGGCTACATCTTC
>once|TRBV5-6|.|TRBJ1-2
CASSLGSGGNYGYTF
TGTGCCAGCAGCTTGGGTTCCGGGGGCAACTATGGCTACACCTTC
>few|TRBV7-6|.|TRBJ2-2
CASSLSRSKPGELFF
TGTGCCAGCAGCTTGAGCCGCTCCAAACCCGGGGAGCTGTTTTTT
>few|TRBV7-7|TRBD1|TRBJ2-3
CASSLRTGPDTQYF
TGTGCTAGCAGCTTAAGGACAGGGCCAGATACGCAGTATTTT
>few|TRBV25-1|.|TRBJ2-7
CASSSTRYPYEQYF
TGTGCCAGCAGTTCCACTAGGTACCCCTACGAGCAGTACTTC
>.|TRBV20-1|.|TRBJ1-2
CSAIVVTGRLLTYGYTF
TGCAGTGCTATAGTGGTTACTGGACGTCTCCTGACCTATGGCTACACCTTC
>few|TRBV5-1|TRBD1|TRBJ1-2
CASSLAGQGGYTF
TGCGCCAGCAGCTTGGCCGGACAGGGCGGCTACACCTTC